This T cell receptor (beta chain) was recovered during a study of shared clonotypes between healthy human individuals. A deep-level run was used for the assay. Some 31,000 T cell genomes (about 280 ng DNA) went into each PBMC replicate. Using immunoSEQ multiplex PCR, the repertoire was profiled, and TCRdb retains in-frame clones only, with some absent. The table has about 480,000 clones, about 79% seen once. Every donor was a Caucasian adult from Nashville, Tennessee. J lost 1 base, V lost 2 bases, and 8 bases had no gene match. The CDR3 length is 16 residues. Germline V gives CDR1 MDHEN, CDR2 SYDVKM. The sample taken for sequencing was PBMCs. This TCR derives from a middle-aged woman in good health. Some clones in this sample may be carry-over from other donors' samples. V and J are TRBV28 and TRBJ2-7, with TRBD2 matching over 7 bases. The CDR3: CASSLVSSGGSYEQYF. The CDR3 DNA reads TGTGCCAGCAGTTTAGTATCTAGCGGAGGTTCCTACGAGCAGTACTTC.